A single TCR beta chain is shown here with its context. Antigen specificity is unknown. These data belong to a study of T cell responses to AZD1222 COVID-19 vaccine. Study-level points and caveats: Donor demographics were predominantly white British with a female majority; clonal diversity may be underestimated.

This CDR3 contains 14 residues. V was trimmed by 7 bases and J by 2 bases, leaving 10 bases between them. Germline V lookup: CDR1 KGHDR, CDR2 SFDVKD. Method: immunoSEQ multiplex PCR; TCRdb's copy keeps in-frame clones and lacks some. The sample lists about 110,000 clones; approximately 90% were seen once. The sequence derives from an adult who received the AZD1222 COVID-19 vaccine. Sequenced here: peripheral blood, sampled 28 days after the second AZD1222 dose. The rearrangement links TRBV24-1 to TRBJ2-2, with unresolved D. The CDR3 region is CATRDKRNTGELFF. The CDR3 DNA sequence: TGTGCCACCAGAGACAAGAGAAACACCGGGGAGCTGTTTTTT.